The rows below give T cell receptor beta chains drawn from one sample of a study of radiotherapy plus CTLA-4 blockade in lung cancer. Libraries were prepared by immunoSEQ multiplex PCR; TCRdb keeps only in-frame clonotypes and omits some of them. The sample lists tens of thousands of clones, just under 85% occurring once. Sequencing was performed on peripheral blood, taken from a patient treated with radiotherapy plus ipilimumab. These receptors all stem from a human donor with non-small cell lung cancer whose response to radiotherapy plus ipilimumab could not be evaluated. Each CDR3 is given with its conserved first and last residue. A D gene is named only where the DNA matches it firmly. The size field is filled for only some rows; it gives once, few, many or a size class.

j_call | v_call | d_call | clone_size | cdr3_aa | cdr3_nt
TRBJ1-4 | TRBV18 | TRBD1 | NA | CASSRNTGATNEKLFF | TGTGCCAGCTCACGCAACACAGGGGCAACTAATGAAAAACTGTTTTTT
TRBJ1-2 | TRBV28 | NA | NA | CASSPIGGGHGYTF | TGTGCCAGCAGTCCCATCGGGGGAGGGCATGGCTACACCTTC
TRBJ2-7 | TRBV7-2 | TRBD1 | NA | CASSTQGRPYEQYF | TGTGCCAGCAGCACACAGGGGCGCCCCTACGAGCAGTACTTC
TRBJ2-2 | TRBV4-1 | NA | NA | CASSRYSAGELFF | TGCGCCAGCAGCCGCTACAGTGCCGGGGAGCTGTTTTTT
TRBJ2-7 | TRBV4-1 | NA | once | CASSQEEDYEQYF | TGCGCCAGCAGCCAAGAAGAGGACTACGAGCAGTACTTC
TRBJ2-3 | TRBV5-6 | TRBD1 | NA | CASSGGRQGRIDTQYF | TGTGCCAGCAGCGGGGGGCGACAGGGGAGGATAGATACGCAGTATTTT
TRBJ2-1 | TRBV15 | TRBD2 | NA | CATSRVGTSGSPFF | TGTGCCACCAGCAGAGTGGGGACTAGCGGGAGCCCGTTCTTC
TRBJ2-1 | TRBV28 | TRBD1 | NA | CASSPAQGSTHNEQFF | TGTGCCAGCAGCCCGGCACAGGGGTCGACGCACAATGAGCAGTTCTTC
TRBJ2-4 | TRBV28 | NA | NA | CASSLEGLAKNIQYF | TGTGCCAGCAGTTTGGAGGGACTAGCCAAAAACATTCAGTACTTC
TRBJ2-1 | TRBV19 | TRBD2 | few | CASSIDPLGLAGGDNEQFF | TGTGCCAGTAGTATAGACCCTCTGGGACTAGCGGGAGGGGACAATGAGCAGTTCTTC
TRBJ2-1 | TRBV28 | NA | NA | CASSRTMGQFF | TGTGCCAGCAGCAGGACAATGGGGCAGTTCTTC
TRBJ2-2 | TRBV23-1 | NA | NA | CASSQSGAWTGELFF | TGCGCCAGCAGTCAATCGGGGGCCTGGACCGGGGAGCTGTTTTTT
TRBJ2-6 | TRBV7-9 | NA | NA | CASTGSGVAGANVLTF | TGTGCCAGCACCGGATCGGGGGTTGCTGGGGCCAACGTCCTGACTTTC
TRBJ1-1 | TRBV25-1 | TRBD1 | NA | CASSEPRGRGTEAFF | TGTGCCAGCAGTGAACCCAGGGGGCGCGGGACTGAAGCTTTCTTT
TRBJ1-2 | TRBV5-1 | NA | NA | CASSSGQTYGYTF | TGCGCCAGCAGCTCCGGACAGACCTATGGCTACACCTTC
TRBJ2-1 | TRBV4-3 | TRBD2 | NA | CASSLMGLAGETNEQFF | TGCGCCAGCAGCCTCATGGGACTAGCGGGAGAGACGAATGAGCAGTTCTTC
TRBJ2-5 | TRBV2 | TRBD1 | NA | CASSGDRFQETQYF | TGTGCCAGCAGTGGGGACAGGTTTCAAGAGACCCAGTACTTC
TRBJ2-3 | TRBV5-1 | TRBD2 | NA | CASSLTSGGSTDTQYF | TGCGCCAGCAGCTTGACTAGCGGGGGGAGCACAGATACGCAGTATTTT
TRBJ2-7 | TRBV7-6 | NA | NA | CASSLGSGSEQYF | TGTGCCAGCAGCTTAGGTTCAGGGTCCGAGCAGTACTTC
TRBJ1-3 | TRBV5-1 | TRBD1 | NA | CASSLARTGGNTIYF | TGCGCCAGCAGCTTAGCCAGGACAGGAGGAAACACCATATATTTT
TRBJ2-1 | TRBV19 | TRBD2 | NA | CASSRTSHPDSYNEQFF | TGTGCCAGTAGTCGGACTAGCCATCCTGACTCCTACAATGAGCAGTTCTTC
TRBJ2-7 | TRBV28 | TRBD2 | NA | CASSWGSGFRREQYF | TGTGCCAGCAGTTGGGGTAGCGGGTTCCGCCGAGAGCAGTACTTC
TRBJ2-7 | TRBV28 | NA | NA | CATEGRRSYEQYF | TGTGCCACTGAGGGCAGACGATCCTACGAGCAGTACTTC
TRBJ2-2 | TRBV6-5 | TRBD2 | NA | CASSFAGAGELFF | TGTGCCAGCAGTTTCGCGGGAGCCGGGGAGCTGTTTTTT
TRBJ1-4 | TRBV7-2 | NA | NA | CASSSQGGYEKLFF | TGTGCCAGCAGCTCCCAGGGAGGTTACGAAAAACTGTTTTTT
TRBJ2-7 | TRBV28 | NA | NA | CASSLLRVPYEQYF | TGTGCCAGCAGTTTGTTGCGGGTCCCCTACGAGCAGTACTTC
TRBJ1-2 | TRBV6-4 | NA | once | CASRALPRNYGYTF | TGTGCCAGCAGGGCCTTACCGAGGAACTATGGCTACACCTTC
TRBJ1-2 | TRBV5-4 | TRBD1 | NA | CASWGQESWANYGYTF | TGTGCCAGCTGGGGACAGGAGAGTTGGGCTAACTATGGCTACACCTTC
TRBJ2-5 | TRBV10-3 | NA | few | CAISDRTDYQETQYF | TGTGCCATCAGTGACCGGACAGACTACCAAGAGACCCAGTACTTC
TRBJ1-1 | TRBV5-6 | NA | NA | CASSLWGREDTEAFF | TGTGCCAGCAGCTTGTGGGGCAGGGAGGACACTGAAGCTTTCTTT
TRBJ2-7 | TRBV27 | TRBD1 | NA | CASSDRDRPAYEQYF | TGTGCCAGCAGTGACCGGGACAGGCCAGCCTACGAGCAGTACTTC
TRBJ1-3 | TRBV10-3 | NA | NA | CAISGAGRGNTIYF | TGTGCCATCAGTGGTGCAGGGAGGGGAAACACCATATATTTT
TRBJ1-2 | TRBV4-1 | TRBD1 | NA | CASSQPGQVPGYTF | TGCGCCAGCAGCCAGCCGGGACAGGTACCCGGCTACACCTTC
TRBJ2-3 | TRBV28 | TRBD2 | NA | CASSFRTSGTWADTQYF | TGTGCCAGCAGTTTCAGGACTAGCGGGACATGGGCAGATACGCAGTATTTT
TRBJ2-1 | TRBV7-3 | NA | NA | CASSLGRGWYNEQFF | TGTGCCAGCAGCTTAGGTCGGGGTTGGTACAATGAGCAGTTCTTC
TRBJ2-7 | TRBV11-1 | NA | NA | CASSPRWGVHEQYF | TGTGCCAGCAGCCCACGTTGGGGGGTACACGAGCAGTACTTC
TRBJ2-3 | TRBV18 | TRBD1 | NA | CASSPWDSSTDTQYF | TGTGCCAGCTCACCCTGGGACAGTAGCACAGATACGCAGTATTTT
TRBJ2-7 | TRBV16 | TRBD2 | NA | CASSRLGGDEQYF | TGTGCCAGCAGCCGGTTGGGGGGGGACGAGCAGTACTTC
TRBJ1-3 | TRBV11-3 | TRBD1 | NA | CASSSGTVGANTIYF | TGTGCCAGCAGCTCCGGGACAGTGGGGGCAAACACCATATATTTT
TRBJ1-5 | TRBV19 | NA | NA | CASSIRRAGRDSNQPQHF | TGTGCCAGTAGTATTCGGAGGGCCGGTCGAGATAGCAATCAGCCCCAGCATTTT
TRBJ2-1 | TRBV27 | NA | NA | CASSGLSGSYNGQFF | TGTGCCAGCAGTGGACTAAGCGGTTCCTACAATGGGCAGTTCTTC
TRBJ1-3 | TRBV27 | NA | NA | CASSSRQAGNTIYF | TGTGCCAGCAGTTCTCGACAGGCCGGAAACACCATATATTTT
TRBJ2-7 | TRBV7-6 | TRBD1 | NA | CASSERDSHYEQYF | TGTGCCAGCAGCGAACGGGACAGCCACTACGAGCAGTACTTC
TRBJ1-2 | TRBV6-5 | TRBD1 | medium-sized | CASRSTGGVDYGYTF | TGTGCCAGCAGATCGACAGGGGGCGTAGACTATGGCTACACCTTC
TRBJ2-7 | TRBV5-1 | NA | NA | CASSYSGPRSYEQYF | TGCGCCAGCAGCTATAGCGGTCCGAGGTCCTACGAGCAGTACTTC
TRBJ2-1 | TRBV18 | TRBD1 | few | CASSPSGTGGYNEQFF | TGTGCCAGCTCACCATCCGGGACAGGGGGCTACAATGAGCAGTTCTTC
TRBJ2-5 | TRBV28 | NA | once | CASSLGGSMETQYF | TGTGCCAGCAGTTTAGGTGGGAGCATGGAGACCCAGTACTTC
TRBJ2-7 | TRBV28 | TRBD2 | NA | CASRPPGLSTYEQYF | TGTGCCAGCAGACCCCCGGGACTATCGACCTACGAGCAGTACTTC
TRBJ1-5 | TRBV5-8 | NA | NA | CASSLLRGNQPQHF | TGTGCCAGCAGCTTGTTGAGGGGCAATCAGCCCCAGCATTTT
TRBJ2-7 | TRBV30 | TRBD1 | few | CAWSPGQGDYEQYF | TGTGCCTGGAGTCCGGGACAGGGGGACTACGAGCAGTACTTC
TRBJ1-5 | TRBV18 | NA | NA | CASSPGGNQPQHF | TGTGCCAGCTCACCAGGAGGAAATCAGCCCCAGCATTTT
TRBJ1-3 | TRBV7-8 | NA | NA | CASSSKKGVSGNTIYF | TGTGCCAGCAGCAGCAAAAAAGGGGTATCTGGAAACACCATATATTTT
TRBJ2-5 | TRBV19 | TRBD2 | NA | CASSIYGEGETQYF | TGTGCCAGTAGTATTTACGGGGAGGGGGAGACCCAGTACTTC
TRBJ1-1 | TRBV27 | NA | NA | CASTPFGGGTEAFF | TGTGCCAGCACCCCCTTTGGGGGGGGCACTGAAGCTTTCTTT
TRBJ2-1 | TRBV27 | NA | NA | CASSSSRGGEQFF | NA
TRBJ1-4 | TRBV13 | NA | NA | CASSLGSGQGNEKLFF | TGTGCCAGCAGCTTAGGCTCGGGCCAGGGAAATGAAAAACTGTTTTTT
TRBJ2-4 | TRBV19 | TRBD1 | NA | CASSAANRGAKNIQYF | TGTGCCAGTAGTGCGGCCAACAGGGGAGCCAAAAACATTCAGTACTTC
TRBJ2-2 | TRBV7-2 | NA | NA | CASSLYSPGTPGELFF | TGTGCCAGCAGCTTATATTCTCCAGGCACACCCGGGGAGCTGTTTTTT
TRBJ2-7 | TRBV9 | TRBD2 | NA | CASSVTAGEVEQYF | TGTGCCAGCAGCGTAACGGCGGGAGAGGTCGAGCAGTACTTC